This T cell receptor (beta chain) originates from a study of somatic mutations in cytotoxic T cells in rheumatoid arthritis. Clones were sequenced by immunoSEQ multiplex PCR, and TCRdb holds only the in-frame ones, with some missing. The sample contains about 15,000 clones, 78% of which appear only once. CDR1 is MGHRA and CDR2 is YSYEKL in the germline V gene. The CDR3 sequence is 15 residues long. V lost 6 bases and J lost 0, with 14 bases in between. Positive magnetic bead selection was used to isolate CD4+ and CD8+ cells; purity was checked by flow cytometry. The receptor was isolated from an adult with rheumatoid arthritis. The sequenced sample was CD8+ T cells sorted from blood. The rearrangement joins TRBV4-1 to TRBJ1-2, with a weak D call TRBD1 (5 bases). The CDR3 DNA follows: TGCGCCAGCAGAGAGGGACCGGTAGCTAACTATGGCTACACCTTC. As protein: CASREGPVANYGYTF.